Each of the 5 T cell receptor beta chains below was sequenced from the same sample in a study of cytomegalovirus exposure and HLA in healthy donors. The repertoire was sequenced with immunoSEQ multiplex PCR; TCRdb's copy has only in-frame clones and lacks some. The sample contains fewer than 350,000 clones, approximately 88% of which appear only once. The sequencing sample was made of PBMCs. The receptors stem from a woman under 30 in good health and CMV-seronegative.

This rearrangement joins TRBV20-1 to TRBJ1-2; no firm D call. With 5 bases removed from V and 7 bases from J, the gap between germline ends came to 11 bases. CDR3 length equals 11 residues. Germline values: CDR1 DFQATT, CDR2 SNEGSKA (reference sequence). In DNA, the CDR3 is TGCAGTGCTCCAGTCCTGGCTGGCTACACCTTC. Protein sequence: CSAPVLAGYTF.

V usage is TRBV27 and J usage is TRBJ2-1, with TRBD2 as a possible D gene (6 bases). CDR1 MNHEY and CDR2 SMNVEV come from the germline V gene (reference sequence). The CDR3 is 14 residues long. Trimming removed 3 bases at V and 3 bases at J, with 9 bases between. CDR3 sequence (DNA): TGTGCCAGCAGTTTTGACGGGAGCTACAATGAGCAGTTCTTC. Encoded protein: CASSFDGSYNEQFF.

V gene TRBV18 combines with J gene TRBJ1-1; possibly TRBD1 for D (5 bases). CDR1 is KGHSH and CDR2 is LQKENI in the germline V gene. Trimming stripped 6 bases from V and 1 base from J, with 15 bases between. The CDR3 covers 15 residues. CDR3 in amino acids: CASSRDITGNTEAFF. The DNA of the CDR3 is TGTGCCAGCTCGCGCGATATTACAGGGAACACTGAAGCTTTCTTT.

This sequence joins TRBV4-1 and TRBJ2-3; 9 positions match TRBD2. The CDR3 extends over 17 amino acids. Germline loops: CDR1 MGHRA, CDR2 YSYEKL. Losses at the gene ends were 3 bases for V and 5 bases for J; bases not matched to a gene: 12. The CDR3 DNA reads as TGCGCCAGCAGCCAGATGGGACTAGCCCCAGGGGGAGATACGCAGTATTTT. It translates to CASSQMGLAPGGDTQYF.

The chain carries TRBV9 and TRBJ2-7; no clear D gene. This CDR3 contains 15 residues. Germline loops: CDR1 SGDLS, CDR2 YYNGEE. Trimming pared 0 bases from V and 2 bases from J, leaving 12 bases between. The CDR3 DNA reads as TGTGCCAGCAGCGTAGGACACGCGACAACCTACGAGCAGTACTTC. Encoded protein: CASSVGHATTYEQYF.